The clone carrying this T cell receptor beta chain was observed once. The antigen is undetermined. For TCR, cDNA came from 5'RACE template switching, which added a universal primer site and UMIs. TCRdb re-derived calls from the 5' RACE reads in MiXCR, one entry per CDR3 protein. The sample includes 450,000 to 550,000 distinct CDR3 sequences, about a fifth of them seen just once. These data originate in a study of T cells after yellow fever vaccination. In the study overall: Fractions containing few cells were prepared with SMART-Seq v4 Ultra Low Input. General study results and limits: Repertoires sorted by FACS could include abundant clonotypes that are contaminants from the bulk population.

CDR3 length equals 12 residues. V was trimmed by 7 bases and J by 6 bases, leaving 11 bases between them. CDR1 is MGHRA, CDR2 YSYEKL, per germline. The sequences come from PBMCs, collected about 20 days after the first yellow fever vaccination. The chain couples TRBV4-1 to TRBJ2-3; D is perhaps TRBD2 (7 bases). The TCR comes from a man aged 18 to 29 who received the YFV17D yellow fever vaccine. CDR3 loop: CASNPGGDTQYF. CDR3 nucleotide sequence: TGCGCCAGCAACCCGGGGGGCGATACGCAGTATTTT.